This T cell receptor beta chain was identified during a study of T-cell reconstitution after alpha-beta-depleted transplantation in children. Using unique molecular identifiers, the investigators prepared the TCRbeta library. TCRdb reprocessed the PCR reads via MiXCR and lists one record per CDR3 protein. The table includes about 830,000 distinct CDR3 sequences, about 15% detected once. The germline CDR1 and CDR2 sequences are MNHEY and SMNVEV (reference sequence). With 6 bases removed from V and 7 bases from J, the gap between germline ends came to 10 bases. CDR3 length equals 12 residues. This clonotype was observed many times.

The material was PBMCs, mostly from graft donor cells, obtained 360 days after TCRalphabeta/CD19-depleted stem cell transplant. The source of this sequence is a male patient younger than 18 who had a stem cell transplant for acute lymphoblastic leukemia, so the T cells may come from the graft donor. This chain uses TRBV27 with TRBJ2-1, with D possibly being TRBD2 (6 bases). The CDR3 loop is CASRGTWNEQFF. The CDR3 DNA reads as TGTGCCAGCAGAGGGACTTGGAATGAGCAGTTCTTC.